These 26 T cell receptor beta chains were sequenced from one sample in a study of post-analysis software for immune sequencing data. Built from TCR beta cDNA, the libraries had unique molecular identifiers in them. TCRdb recomputed calls from the PCR reads with MiXCR, one row per CDR3 protein. The sample records roughly 150,000 distinct CDR3 sequences, roughly 40% being singletons. The sample here was blood, taken after autologous hematopoietic stem cell transplantation. Source of these receptors: a girl aged 10-17 years with multiple sclerosis.

The chain couples TRBV3-1 to TRBJ2-1; TRBD2 matches at 7 bases. J gave up 3 bases and V 0 bases, and 5 bases lay outside the gene matches. The CDR3 sequence is 16 residues long. From germline, CDR1 is LGHDT and CDR2 YNNKEL (reference sequence). Written as DNA, the CDR3 is TGTGCCAGCAGCCAAGAAGGTCTAGCGGTCTACAATGAGCAGTTCTTC. This sequence encodes CASSQEGLAVYNEQFF.

The gene calls are TRBV7-9 and TRBJ1-2; the D gene is possibly TRBD1 (6 bases). The germline gives CDR1 SEHNR, CDR2 FQNEAQ (reference sequence). V was trimmed by 5 bases and J by 4 bases, leaving 17 bases between them. The CDR3 length is 15 residues. CDR3 coding DNA: TGTGCCAGCAGCCTCGGCGGGGGCGGAGGCTATGGCTACACCTTC. It specifies CASSLGGGGGYGYTF.

Written as DNA, the CDR3 is TGCGCCAGCACGACCGGGACAGGAACAACTTTCTTT. Protein product: CASTTGTGTTFF. The chain joins TRBV10-1 to TRBJ1-1; 8 positions match TRBD1. The germline gives CDR1 WNHNN, CDR2 SYGVQD (reference sequence). Losses at the gene ends were 7 bases for V and 12 bases for J; bases not matched to a gene: 10. The CDR3 runs to 12 residues.

This clonotype was found a few times. V is TRBV4-1 and J is TRBJ2-7; a weak D match, TRBD1 (6 bases). The CDR3 is 15 residues long. V was pared by 0 bases and J by 3 bases, with 12 bases between. CDR1 is MGHRA and CDR2 is YSYEKL in the germline V gene. The CDR3 reads CASSQDEVGHYEQYF. The CDR3 bases are TGCGCCAGCAGCCAAGATGAGGTGGGACACTACGAGCAGTACTTC.

This clonotype came up a few times. The chain recombines TRBV20-1 with TRBJ2-3; D possibly uses TRBD1 or TRBD2 (6 bases each). CDR3 length: 14 residues. Germline CDR1 and CDR2: DFQATT and SNEGSKA (reference sequence). With 3 bases removed from V and 10 bases from J, the gap between germline ends came to 20 bases. The CDR3 nucleotides read TGCAGTGCTAGGGGTGGGACAAACATAGCGGCGCAGTATTTT. It is translated as CSARGGTNIAAQYF.

The chain is built from TRBV29-1 and TRBJ1-1; D is unclear. V was cut by 4 bases and J by 2 bases, with 5 bases left in between. Germline loops: CDR1 SQVTM, CDR2 ANQGSEA. The CDR3 runs 11 residues. The CDR3 is CSVAPNTEAFF. The CDR3 DNA reads as TGCAGCGTTGCTCCAAACACTGAAGCTTTCTTT.

This clonotype was seen ten or more times. The chain joins TRBV5-4 to TRBJ1-2, with D possibly TRBD1 on 6 matching bases. V was shortened by 4 bases and J by 7 bases, with 20 bases between the two germline ends. The CDR3 contains 15 residues. Germline V gene lookup returns CDR1 SGHNT and CDR2 YYREEE (reference sequence). The CDR3 nucleotides are TGTGCCAGCAGCCACCCTGACAGGCACCAAAGTGGCTACACCTTC. This encodes CASSHPDRHQSGYTF.

The V gene is TRBV7-9, the J gene TRBJ2-5; D is uncertain. Trimming removed 3 bases at V and 7 bases at J, with 6 bases between. This CDR3 spans 11 amino acids. The V gene's germline CDR1 is SEHNR and CDR2 FQNEAQ (reference sequence). As DNA, the CDR3 is TGTGCCAGCAGCTTGATCGGGACCCAGTACTTC. This codes for CASSLIGTQYF.

This chain joins TRBV6-5 and TRBJ2-7, with 7 bases lining up with TRBD2. V lost 5 bases, J lost 4 bases, and 8 bases stayed unmatched. The CDR3 contains 14 residues. CDR1 is MNHEY, CDR2 SVGAGI, per germline. The CDR3 spells CASSSPSGNYEQYF. For the CDR3, the DNA is TGTGCCAGCAGTAGTCCCAGCGGGAATTACGAGCAGTACTTC.

V is TRBV3-1 and J is TRBJ1-1; D unclear. The CDR3 spans 14 residues. Looked up from germline, CDR1 is LGHDT and CDR2 is YNNKEL (reference sequence). The ends were cut back, 4 bases at V and 5 bases at J, with 14 bases in the middle. The CDR3 is CASSPFGEGTEAFF. CDR3 nucleotide sequence: TGTGCCAGCAGCCCGTTCGGGGAAGGGACTGAAGCTTTCTTT. The full variable domain, in which reference TRBV3-1 and TRBJ1-1 provide the parts outside the CDR3, is DTAVSQTPKYLVTQMGNDKSIKCEQNLGHDTMYWYKQDSKKFLKIMFSYNNKELIINETVPNRFSPKSPDKAHLNLHINSLELGDSAVYFCASSPFGEGTEAFFGQGTRLTVV.

This clonotype was picked up a small number of times. The J gene is TRBJ1-5, the V gene TRBV4-1; no firm D call. With 0 bases removed from V and 1 base from J, the gap between germline ends came to 4 bases. This CDR3 contains 14 residues. Germline V gives CDR1 MGHRA, CDR2 YSYEKL. CDR3 sequence: CASSQDRSNQPQHF. CDR3 sequence (DNA): TGCGCCAGCAGCCAAGACAGGAGCAATCAGCCCCAGCATTTT.

CDR3 DNA sequence: TGTGCCAGCACCATCGAGGGGCGGGTACAAGAGACCCAGTACTTC. Translated, it gives CASTIEGRVQETQYF. The chain combines TRBV21-1 with TRBJ2-5; TRBD1 is the table's D call, not checked against the DNA. TRBV21-1 is shown as a pseudogene. This CDR3 is built from 15 residues.

This clonotype has a count of ten or more. The chain combines TRBV20-1 with TRBJ2-7; possibly TRBD2 for D (6 bases). The germline V and J ends were trimmed by 0 bases and 4 bases, with 7 bases remaining between them. Germline lookup yields CDR1 DFQATT and CDR2 SNEGSKA (reference sequence). The CDR3 contains 12 residues. In nucleotides, the CDR3 is TGCAGTGCTAGAGAGCGGGAATACGAGCAGTACTTC. This encodes CSAREREYEQYF.

This clonotype was detected only a few times. This chain links TRBV29-1 with TRBJ2-1, with 9 bases identical to TRBD2. CDR1 is SQVTM, CDR2 ANQGSEA, per germline. The CDR3 sequence is 12 residues long. The V gene end was trimmed by 4 bases and the J gene end by 8 bases; junction bases not matched to a gene: 3. This CDR3 is CSVGASGDEQFF. The CDR3 region has the DNA TGCAGCGTTGGGGCTAGCGGGGATGAGCAGTTCTTC.

V and J are TRBV6-5 and TRBJ2-1; D is perhaps TRBD2 (6 bases). The CDR3 is made up of 11 amino acids. CDR1 and CDR2 (germline): MNHEY, SVGAGI. Trimming stripped 10 bases from V and 7 bases from J, with 11 bases between. CDR3 protein: CATRRVNEQFF. The CDR3 DNA reads TGTGCCACCCGGAGGGTGAATGAGCAGTTCTTC.

This clonotype has just a few counts. V gene TRBV13 combines with J gene TRBJ1-1; TRBD1 agrees at 8 bases. CDR3 size: 16 residues. Unmatched junction bases numbered 6, after V lost 3 bases and J lost 0 bases. CDR1 is PRHDT, CDR2 FYEKMQ, per germline (reference sequence). The CDR3, as DNA: TGTGCCAGCAGCTTGGAAGGACAGGGTATGAACACTGAAGCTTTCTTT. It yields the protein CASSLEGQGMNTEAFF.

This rearrangement joins TRBV7-2 to TRBJ1-1, with D tentatively TRBD1 (5 bases). Germline V gene sequence: CDR1 SGHTA, CDR2 FQGNSA. V lost 1 base and J lost 10, with 19 bases in between. The CDR3 totals 15 residues. The CDR3 loop reads CASSLVGDEGDGAFF. The CDR3 nucleotides are TGTGCCAGCAGCTTAGTGGGGGACGAGGGAGACGGAGCTTTCTTT.

The gene calls are TRBV7-9 and TRBJ1-6; 9 bases are shared with TRBD1. Per germline, CDR1 SEHNR and CDR2 FQNEAQ (reference sequence). The CDR3 has 16 residues. V lost 5 bases, J lost 9 bases, and 11 bases stayed unmatched. The CDR3 DNA reads TGTGCCAGCAGCCAGCAGGCTGGGACAGGGAGTTCACCCCTCCACTTT. Amino acid sequence: CASSQQAGTGSSPLHF.

The rearrangement joins TRBV29-1 to TRBJ2-5; D is possibly TRBD1 (6 bases). V lost 6 bases to trimming and J lost 5 bases, with 10 bases between them. The CDR3 has 11 amino acids. In germline, CDR1 is SQVTM, CDR2 ANQGSEA. The CDR3 DNA reads TGCAGCGTGGCCCAGGGGGAGACCCAGTACTTC. Protein: CSVAQGETQYF.

This clonotype occurred a few times. This chain joins TRBV6-5 and TRBJ2-3; D is unclear. CDR1 and CDR2 from the germline V gene are MNHEY and SVGAGI. V lost 7 bases and J 6 bases, leaving 14 bases between the germline ends. This CDR3 is built from 13 residues. DNA for the CDR3: TGTGCCAGCACCTCTACCGGGCGCGATACGCAGTATTTT. Translating it yields CASTSTGRDTQYF.

In this sample, this clonotype turned up a few times. V is TRBV28 and J is TRBJ2-7; no clear D gene. This CDR3 contains 14 residues. Trimming cost V 6 bases and J 3 bases, with 15 bases left between them. The germline V gene encodes CDR1 MDHEN and CDR2 SYDVKM. The CDR3 here is CASSVMGIDYEQYF. As DNA, the CDR3 is TGTGCCAGCAGCGTTATGGGAATTGACTACGAGCAGTACTTC. Combining the CDR3 with reference TRBV28 and TRBJ2-7 gives the whole variable domain DVKVTQSSRYLVKRTGEKVFLECVQDMDHENMFWYRQDPGLGLRLIYFSYDVKMKEKGDIPEGYSVSREKKERFSLILESASTNQTSMYLCASSVMGIDYEQYFGPGTRLTVT.

The table lists this clonotype with a few counts. The chain uses TRBV7-6 and TRBJ2-1; TRBD2 aligns across 9 bases. The CDR3 consists of 20 residues. The junction had 19 bases not matched to a gene; V was cut back by 2 bases and J by 5 bases. Germline CDR1 SGHVS, CDR2 FNYEAQ. CDR3 loop: CASSLLWVRVLAGQNNEQFF. CDR3 in DNA: TGTGCCAGCAGCTTACTGTGGGTTCGGGTACTAGCGGGTCAAAACAATGAGCAGTTCTTC.

The rearrangement links TRBV21-1 to TRBJ2-3; whether TRBD2, the table's D call, matches the DNA was not checked. TRBV21-1 has pseudogene status. CDR3 length: 14 amino acids. The DNA for the CDR3 is TGTGCCAGCAGCAAGGGAGGCAGAACAGATACGCAGTATTTT. As protein: CASSKGGRTDTQYF.

The rearrangement links TRBV27 to TRBJ2-1; 8 nucleotides match TRBD2. V trimming: 5 bases; J trimming: 7 bases; junction bases outside the gene matches: 13. The CDR3 is made up of 16 amino acids. Germline V CDR1 and CDR2: MNHEY, SMNVEV (reference sequence). The CDR3 region is CASSPRSSGMLNEQFF. DNA for the CDR3: TGTGCCAGCAGTCCCCGTAGTAGCGGGATGTTGAATGAGCAGTTCTTC.

The chain couples TRBV10-3 to TRBJ2-7; TRBD1 matches at 8 bases. The CDR3 loop spans 15 amino acids. The germline V gene has CDR1 ENHRY and CDR2 SYGVKD. The V segment lost 2 bases and the J segment 3 bases; nucleotides outside the gene matches: 6. CDR3 sequence reads: CAISEPPGQDYEQYF. CDR3 DNA: TGTGCCATCAGTGAGCCTCCGGGACAGGACTACGAGCAGTACTTC.

This clonotype came up a few times. This rearrangement joins TRBV20-1 to TRBJ2-7; 11 bases fit TRBD2. Germline CDR1 DFQATT, CDR2 SNEGSKA (reference sequence). This CDR3 is 14 amino acids long. With 6 bases clipped from V and 3 bases from J, the junction kept 7 bases outside the gene matches. Here the CDR3 DNA reads TGCAGTGCAAAGGGACTAGCGGTTAACTACGAGCAGTACTTC. Translating it yields CSAKGLAVNYEQYF.